This TCR beta chain was sequenced in a study of OX40 agonist ivuxolimab in advanced cancers. Study summary: Dose-escalation patients were diagnosed with hepatocellular carcinoma, melanoma, renal cell cancer or head and neck cancer.

Measured with immunoSEQ multiplex PCR; TCRdb has only the in-frame clones, and not every one. This repertoire shows about 83,000 clones, approximately 84% found once; its top ten account for under 8%. About this clone itself: Its antigen is undetermined.

Germline CDR1 and CDR2: SGHKS and YYEKEE (reference sequence). The length of the CDR3 is 15 residues. V lost 0 bases and J lost 4, with 14 bases in between. Broader study findings: CD4+ and CD8+ T cells in blood underwent clonal expansion by week 6 at 0.1 to 3.0 mg/kg. On average, CD8+ T cells showed a greater number of expanded clones than CD4+. Normalized expansion of T-cell clones was also low for some nonresponders.

The sequences come from CD4+ or CD8+ T cells sorted from blood, collected in a trial of the OX40 agonist ivuxolimab. The chain couples TRBV5-5 to TRBJ2-7, with TRBD2 as a possible D gene (5 bases). This receptor was identified in an adult with an advanced solid tumor such as melanoma, head and neck, liver or kidney cancer. The CDR3 here is CASSLDSVPGYEQYF. CDR3 DNA: TGTGCCAGCAGCTTGGATAGCGTTCCGGGGTACGAGCAGTACTTC.